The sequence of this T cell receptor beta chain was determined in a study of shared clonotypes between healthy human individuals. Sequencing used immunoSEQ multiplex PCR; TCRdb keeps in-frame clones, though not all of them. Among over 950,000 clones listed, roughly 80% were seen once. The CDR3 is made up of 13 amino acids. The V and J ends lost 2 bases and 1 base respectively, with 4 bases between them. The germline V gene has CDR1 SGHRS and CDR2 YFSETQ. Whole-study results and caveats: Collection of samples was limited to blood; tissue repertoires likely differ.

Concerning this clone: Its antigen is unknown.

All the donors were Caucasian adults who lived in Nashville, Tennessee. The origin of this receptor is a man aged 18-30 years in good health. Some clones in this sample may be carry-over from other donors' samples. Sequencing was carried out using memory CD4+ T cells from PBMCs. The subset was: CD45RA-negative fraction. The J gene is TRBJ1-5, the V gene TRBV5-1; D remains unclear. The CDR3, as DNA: TGCGCCAGCAGCTTTATGAGCAATCAGCCCCAGCATTTT. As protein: CASSFMSNQPQHF. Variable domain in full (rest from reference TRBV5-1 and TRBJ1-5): KAGVTQTPRYLIKTRGQQVTLSCSPISGHRSVSWYQQTPGQGLQFLFEYFSETQRNKGNFPGRFSGRQFSNSRSEMNVSTLELGDSALYLCASSFMSNQPQHFGDGTRLSIL.